This T cell receptor beta chain comes out of a study of CD8+CD57+ T cells in acquired aplastic anemia. The germline V and J ends were trimmed by 8 bases and 0 bases, with 16 bases remaining between them. Germline CDR1 reads MNHEY; CDR2 reads SVGAGI. The CDR3 runs 15 residues. Investigators profiled TCR beta VDJ and CDR3 from genomic DNA template. TCRdb used MiXCR to reprocess the reads, holding one entry per CDR3 protein. The table lists roughly 200,000 distinct CDR3 sequences, roughly 55% of them singletons. The sequencing sample was made of sorted CD4+, CD8+, or CD8+CD57+ T cells (not recorded which) from PBMCs. This chain links TRBV6-5 with TRBJ1-2, with D unclear. The sequence derives from a human donor in good health. The CDR3 here is CASSSAQKANYGYTF. DNA of the CDR3: TGTGCCAGCTCTTCCGCGCAAAAGGCTAACTATGGCTACACCTTC.